The 12 T cell receptor beta chains below come from one sample, sequenced in a study of T-cell reconstitution after alpha-beta-depleted transplantation in children. TCRbeta library construction was performed incorporating unique molecular identifiers. MiXCR was run by TCRdb on the PCR reads, yielding one entry per CDR3 protein. Of 150,000 to 200,000 distinct CDR3 sequences in the sample, roughly 6.5% were seen once. The sample consisted of PBMCs, taken before TCRalphabeta/CD19-depleted stem cell transplant. The receptors originated from a girl under three years old with combined immunodeficiency, due to receive a stem cell transplant.

This chain uses TRBV11-2 with TRBJ2-2; 10 bases fit TRBD2. This CDR3 region has 18 residues. V shed 1 base, J shed 4 bases, and the junction held 9 bases outside the gene matches. Germline CDR1 and CDR2: SGHAT and FQNNGV. The CDR3 DNA sequence: TGTGCCAGCAGCTTAGTTCCTAGCGGGAGAGGGCGCACCGGGGAGCTGTTTTTT. It codes for CASSLVPSGRGRTGELFF. Combining the CDR3 with reference TRBV11-2 and TRBJ2-2 gives the whole variable domain EAGVAQSPRYKIIEKRQSVAFWCNPISGHATLYWYQQILGQGPKLLIQFQNNGVVDDSQLPKDRFSAERLKGVDSTLKIQPAKLEDSAVYLCASSLVPSGRGRTGELFFGEGSRLTVL.

V is TRBV13 and J is TRBJ2-5, with D possibly being TRBD2 (5 bases). This CDR3 spans 14 amino acids. Germline-derived CDR1 and CDR2 are PRHDT and FYEKMQ (reference sequence). Trimming removed 1 base from V and 5 bases from J, with 11 bases in between. The CDR3 loop reads CASSLEGERETQYF. CDR3 in DNA: TGTGCCAGCAGCTTAGAGGGAGAGCGGGAGACCCAGTACTTC.

V is TRBV7-9 and J is TRBJ1-2; D is ambiguous. Germline CDR1 reads SEHNR; CDR2 reads FQNEAQ (reference sequence). Trimming cost V 0 bases and J 6 bases, with 8 bases left between them. This CDR3 comprises 13 residues. Written as DNA, the CDR3 is TGTGCCAGCAGCTTAGCGAACGAAGATGGCTACACCTTC. Its translation: CASSLANEDGYTF.

Many counts were recorded for this clonotype. The genes are TRBV7-6 and TRBJ2-3, with D unclear. The ends were cut back, 11 bases at V and 0 bases at J, with 18 bases in the middle. The CDR3 sequence is 15 residues long. Germline V gene data show CDR1 as SGHVS and CDR2 as FNYEAQ. CDR3 in amino acids: CASLRAPGSTDTQYF. CDR3 nucleotides: TGTGCCTCCCTGCGAGCCCCCGGCAGCACAGATACGCAGTATTTT.

The table lists this clonotype with many counts. J is TRBJ2-3 and V is TRBV12-3 or TRBV12-4; unclear D gene. V was pared by 5 bases and J by 6 bases, with 12 bases between. The CDR3 consists of 13 residues. The CDR3 reads CASSIYLGDTQYF. DNA of the CDR3: TGTGCCAGCAGTATTTATTTAGGGGATACGCAGTATTTT.

This clonotype occurred many times. The chain couples TRBV15 to TRBJ1-3; D ambiguous. The ends were cut back, 0 bases at V and 4 bases at J, with 13 bases in the middle. Germline CDR1 is LNHNV and CDR2 is YYDKDF (reference sequence). This CDR3 contains 16 residues. CDR3: CATSRDPNVGGNTIYF. The CDR3 DNA sequence: TGTGCCACCAGCAGAGATCCCAACGTGGGGGGAAACACCATATATTTT.

This clonotype was detected many times. This chain links TRBV29-1 with TRBJ2-7; D is undetermined. V lost 3 bases and J lost 2, with 11 bases in between. The CDR3 covers 13 residues. Germline lookup yields CDR1 SQVTM and CDR2 ANQGSEA. CDR3 nucleotide sequence: TGCAGCGTTGACTCGACGGATACCTACGAGCAGTACTTC. This sequence encodes CSVDSTDTYEQYF.

This clonotype was detected ten times or more. The rearrangement joins TRBV6-5 to TRBJ2-1; TRBD2 agrees at 15 bases. The CDR3 runs 15 residues. Germline V gene sequence: CDR1 MNHEY, CDR2 SVGAGI. Trimming removed 2 bases from V and 7 bases from J; junction bases left unmatched: 0. CDR3 sequence (DNA): TGTGCCAGCAGTTACGGGACTAGCGGGAGGAATGAGCAGTTCTTC. Translated, it gives CASSYGTSGRNEQFF.

This clonotype has ten or more counts. The chain employs TRBV7-2 and TRBJ1-4; D might be TRBD1 (6 bases). CDR1 SGHTA and CDR2 FQGNSA come from the germline V gene. Between the trimmed V and J ends, which lost 6 bases and 15 bases, there was a span of 17 bases. CDR3 length: 12 amino acids. The CDR3 here is CASSFLRGHLFF. As DNA, the CDR3 is TGTGCCAGCAGTTTTCTTAGGGGACATTTGTTTTTT.

This clonotype was picked up a small number of times. This rearrangement joins TRBV28 to TRBJ2-1; TRBD2 aligns across 7 bases. Per germline, CDR1 MDHEN and CDR2 SYDVKM. The CDR3 runs to 14 residues. After removal of 8 bases from V and 0 bases from J, the junction contained 4 bases not matched to a gene. CDR3 nucleotide sequence: TGTGCCAGCGGCGAGCGGGGCTCCTACAATGAGCAGTTCTTC. Its translation: CASGERGSYNEQFF.

V and J are TRBV28 and TRBJ2-7; TRBD2 agrees at 13 bases. The junction had 9 bases not matched to a gene; V was cut back by 6 bases and J by 4 bases. The CDR3 runs 16 residues. Germline V gives CDR1 MDHEN, CDR2 SYDVKM. The CDR3 nucleotides are TGTGCCAGCAGCCCTGGACTAGCGGGAGTTTCTTACGAGCAGTACTTC. It yields the protein CASSPGLAGVSYEQYF.

This clonotype has just a few counts. The chain carries TRBV5-1 and TRBJ2-5; weak D call: TRBD2 (5 bases). This CDR3 contains 14 residues. The germline CDR1 and CDR2 sequences are SGHRS and YFSETQ. V gave up 4 bases and J gave up 3 bases, with 13 bases separating them. For the CDR3, the DNA is TGCGCCAGCAGCCCACCCGGGGTAAAAGAGACCCAGTACTTC. Its protein is CASSPPGVKETQYF.